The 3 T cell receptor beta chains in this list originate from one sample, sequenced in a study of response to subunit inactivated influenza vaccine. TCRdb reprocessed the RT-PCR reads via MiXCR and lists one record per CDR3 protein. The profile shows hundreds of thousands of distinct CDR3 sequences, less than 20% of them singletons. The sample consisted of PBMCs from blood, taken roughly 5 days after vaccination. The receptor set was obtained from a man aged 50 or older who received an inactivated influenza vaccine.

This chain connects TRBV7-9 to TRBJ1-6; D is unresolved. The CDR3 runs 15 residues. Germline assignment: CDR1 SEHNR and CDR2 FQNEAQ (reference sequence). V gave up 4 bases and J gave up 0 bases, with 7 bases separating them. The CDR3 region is CASSSQSSYNSPLHF. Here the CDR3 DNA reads TGTGCCAGCAGCTCCCAGAGCTCCTATAATTCACCCCTCCACTTT.

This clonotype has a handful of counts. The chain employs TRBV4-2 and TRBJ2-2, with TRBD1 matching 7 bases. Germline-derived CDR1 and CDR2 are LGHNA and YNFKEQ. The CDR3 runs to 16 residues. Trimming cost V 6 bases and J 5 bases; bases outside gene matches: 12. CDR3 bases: TGTGCCAGCAGACAATCCAGGGGGAGTCGAACCGGGGAGCTGTTTTTT. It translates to CASRQSRGSRTGELFF.

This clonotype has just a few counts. The CDR3 DNA reads TGTGCCAGCAGTAACAGGGGGCTAAGCACTGAAGCTTTCTTT. Translation: CASSNRGLSTEAFF. The J gene is TRBJ1-1, the V gene TRBV12-3 or TRBV12-4, with TRBD1 matching over 9 bases. V lost 5 bases and J lost 4; bases outside the gene matches: 5. The CDR3 is made up of 14 amino acids.